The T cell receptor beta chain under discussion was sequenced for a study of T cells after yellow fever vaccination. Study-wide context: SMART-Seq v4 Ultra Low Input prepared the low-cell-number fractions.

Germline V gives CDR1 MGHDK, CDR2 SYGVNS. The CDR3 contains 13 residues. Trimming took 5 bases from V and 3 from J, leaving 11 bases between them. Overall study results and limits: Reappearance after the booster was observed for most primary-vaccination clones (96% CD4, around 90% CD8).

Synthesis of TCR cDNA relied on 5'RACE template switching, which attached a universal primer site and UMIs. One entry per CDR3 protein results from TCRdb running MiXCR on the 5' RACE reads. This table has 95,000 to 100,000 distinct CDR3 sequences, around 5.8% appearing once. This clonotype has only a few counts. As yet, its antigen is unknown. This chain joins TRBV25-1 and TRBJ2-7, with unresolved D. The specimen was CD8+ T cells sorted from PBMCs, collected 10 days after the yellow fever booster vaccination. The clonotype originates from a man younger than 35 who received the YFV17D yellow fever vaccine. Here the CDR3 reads CASSWGSGYEQYF. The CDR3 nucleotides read TGTGCCAGCAGTTGGGGATCAGGCTACGAGCAGTACTTC.